One sample yielded the 10 T cell receptor beta chains listed below, sequenced in a study of CD8 T cells in ankylosing spondylitis. Study-level findings and limits: Characteristic of ankylosing spondylitis blood, it appeared, was a TCR beta motif comprising fewer than 10 highly homologous variants.

TCRdb analysed the 5' RACE reads with MiXCR anew, one entry per CDR3 protein. The sample has around 770,000 distinct CDR3 sequences; over 9.5% are singletons. Their recognized antigens are unknown. The sample taken for sequencing was blood, either unsorted or a sorted T cell fraction (not recorded which). The receptors derive from a male donor with ankylosing spondylitis.

V and J are TRBV7-9 and TRBJ2-3; no clear D gene. There are 12 residues in the CDR3. With 0 bases removed from V and 7 bases from J, the gap between germline ends came to 5 bases. CDR1 and CDR2 from the germline V gene are SEHNR and FQNEAQ (reference sequence). In DNA form, the CDR3 reads TGTGCCAGCAGCTTAGCTTCTAATACGCAGTATTTT. It translates to CASSLASNTQYF.

This clonotype was found a few times. V is TRBV28 and J is TRBJ1-5, with D unclear. The CDR3 length is 14 residues. V lost 3 bases and J 0 bases, leaving 6 bases between the germline ends. The V gene's germline CDR1 is MDHEN and CDR2 SYDVKM. The CDR3 protein is CASSFWSSNQPQHF. The CDR3 DNA follows: TGTGCCAGCAGTTTTTGGAGTAGCAATCAGCCCCAGCATTTT.

This clonotype was counted a few times. The chain uses TRBV6-4 and TRBJ2-5; D call uncertain. From germline, CDR1 is MRHNA and CDR2 SNTAGT. This CDR3 has 13 residues. The V and J ends lost 4 bases and 5 bases respectively, with 11 bases between them. This chain's CDR3 is CASSAVTGETQYF. The CDR3 nucleotides are TGTGCCAGCAGTGCGGTGACCGGGGAGACCCAGTACTTC.

This clonotype was seen a handful of times. The V gene is TRBV20-1, the J gene TRBJ2-5, with TRBD1 identical over 7 bases. From germline, CDR1 is DFQATT and CDR2 SNEGSKA (reference sequence). With V trimmed by 6 bases and J by 7 bases, 11 bases remained unmatched. The CDR3 runs to 13 residues. CDR3 sequence reads: CSASTTGEGTQYF. CDR3 DNA sequence: TGCAGTGCAAGTACTACAGGGGAAGGGACCCAGTACTTC.

This clonotype came up a few times. This chain connects TRBV6-2 or TRBV6-3 to TRBJ2-2; no firm D call. CDR1 is MNHEY and CDR2 is SVGEGT in the germline V gene. The CDR3 loop spans 13 amino acids. The V and J ends lost 10 bases and 0 bases respectively, with 9 bases between them. In DNA form, the CDR3 reads TGTGCCATTCAAGGGCCGAACACCGGGGAGCTGTTTTTT. It encodes CAIQGPNTGELFF.

Only a few counts were recorded for this clonotype. The chain recombines TRBV3-1 with TRBJ2-1, with D tentatively TRBD2 (6 bases). V lost 4 bases and J 10 bases, leaving 17 bases between the germline ends. Germline V CDR1 and CDR2: LGHDT, YNNKEL (reference sequence). The CDR3 spans 14 residues. The CDR3 here is CASSLGGPDGEQFF. The CDR3 DNA sequence: TGTGCCAGCAGCCTCGGGGGTCCGGACGGAGAGCAGTTCTTC.

The V call is TRBV7-8, the J call TRBJ2-1, with D perhaps matching TRBD2 (6 bases). The CDR3 is made up of 16 amino acids. Looked up from germline, CDR1 is SGHVS and CDR2 is FQNEAQ. V lost 8 bases to trimming and J lost 0 bases, with 17 bases between them. This CDR3 reads CASSPFGGSSYNEQFF. In nucleotides, the CDR3 is TGTGCCAGCTCGCCCTTCGGGGGTAGCTCCTACAATGAGCAGTTCTTC.

This clonotype was counted a few times. The CDR3 DNA sequence: TGTGCCAGCAGCCCGAACAGGGTAGGTCAGCCCCAGCATTTT. This gives the protein CASSPNRVGQPQHF. V and J are TRBV27 and TRBJ1-5; possible D gene TRBD1, 6 bases. Germline-derived CDR1 and CDR2 are MNHEY and SMNVEV (reference sequence). CDR3 length: 14 residues. V gave up 6 bases and J gave up 6 bases, with 15 bases separating them.

This clonotype was counted between two and nine times. This chain connects TRBV5-6 to TRBJ2-2; tentatively, D is TRBD1 (6 bases). Germline loops: CDR1 SGHDT, CDR2 YYEEEE. V dropped 5 bases and J dropped 4 bases, with 12 bases sitting between them. The CDR3 is 14 amino acids. The CDR3: CASRMGAFTGELFF. The CDR3 DNA follows: TGTGCCAGCAGGATGGGGGCTTTCACCGGGGAGCTGTTTTTT.

This clonotype was counted a few times. V is TRBV20-1 and J is TRBJ1-1, with TRBD1 matching 9 bases. The trim removed 2 bases at V and 2 bases at J, leaving 3 bases unmatched. Germline V lookup: CDR1 DFQATT, CDR2 SNEGSKA (reference sequence). CDR3 length: 14 amino acids. The chain's CDR3 is CSARHRGPNTEAFF. The CDR3 DNA reads as TGCAGTGCTAGACACAGGGGGCCTAACACTGAAGCTTTCTTT.